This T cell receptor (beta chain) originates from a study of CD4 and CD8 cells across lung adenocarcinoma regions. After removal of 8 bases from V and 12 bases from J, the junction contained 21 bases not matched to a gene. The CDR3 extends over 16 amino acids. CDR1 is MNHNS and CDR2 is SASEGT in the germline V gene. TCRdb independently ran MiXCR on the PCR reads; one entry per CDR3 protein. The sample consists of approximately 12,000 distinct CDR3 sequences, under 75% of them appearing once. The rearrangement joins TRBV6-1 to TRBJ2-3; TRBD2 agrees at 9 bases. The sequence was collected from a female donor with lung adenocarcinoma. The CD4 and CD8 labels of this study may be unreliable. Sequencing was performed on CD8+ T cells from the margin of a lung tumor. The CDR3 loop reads CASGGSGGPDQETQYF. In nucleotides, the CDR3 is TGTGCCAGCGGGGGTAGCGGGGGCCCAGACCAAGAGACCCAGTATTTT.